This TCR beta chain was found in a study of T cells after yellow fever vaccination. Study details: Some fractions had low cell numbers, and these were prepared with SMART-Seq v4 Ultra Low Input.

This clonotype was counted a few times. The antigen is not known. The CDR3 length is 14 residues. CDR1 and CDR2 from the germline V gene are SGDLS and YYNGEE. V was trimmed by 5 bases and J by 1 base, leaving 11 bases between them. Template-switching 5'RACE yielded the TCR cDNA; a universal primer site and UMIs were added in the process. MiXCR, applied by TCRdb to the 5' RACE reads, yields one record per CDR3 protein. Of 310,000 or so distinct CDR3 sequences in the sample, around 7% were seen once. Whole-study findings and limits: Weaker overall was a secondary response that nonetheless peaked faster, on day 5 versus 15. Subsequent to the booster, the majority of primary-vaccination clones reappeared (roughly 97% CD4, around 85% CD8).

The material sequenced was PBMCs, taken around 45 days after the first yellow fever vaccination. The TCR was taken from a man between 18 and 35 years old who received the YFV17D yellow fever vaccine. The genes are TRBV9 and TRBJ2-3; the D is unclear. CDR3 nucleotide sequence: TGTGCCAGCAGGTCCGTAGGCGGCACAGATACGCAGTATTTT. Its translation: CASRSVGGTDTQYF. Full variable domain (rest looked up from reference TRBV9 and TRBJ2-3): DSGVTQTPKHLITATGQRVTLRCSPRSGDLSVYWYQQSLDQGLQFLIQYYNGEERAKGNILERFSAQQFPDLHSELNLSSLELGDSALYFCASRSVGGTDTQYFGPGTRLTVL.